This T cell receptor (beta chain) came from a study of T cells expressing NK-cell markers. Regarding the study as a whole: Whether expanded NKG2C+ T cell clones were HCMV-specific remained unclear.

A note on this clonotype: Its specificity is unknown.

Germline V gene lookup returns CDR1 DFQATT and CDR2 SNEGSKA (reference sequence). The CDR3 is made up of 17 amino acids. 5'RACE template switching built TCR beta cDNA with unique molecular identifiers. TCRdb re-called the 5' RACE reads; every CDR3 protein appears as one record, without DNA. Its table lists some 460,000 distinct CDR3 sequences. Sequencing input: blood T cells: a sorted CD56 or NKG2C T cell subset, CD4+ or CD8+ T cells, or bulk PBMC T cells (not recorded which). The receptor comes from a woman between 50 and 59 years old in good health. V is TRBV20-1 and J is TRBJ2-3; as DNA is missing, the TRBD2 call by TCRdb cannot be tested. CDR3 in amino acids: CSANPPGLAGGTDTQYF.